Listed here are 14 T cell receptor beta chains from one sample, sequenced in a study of blood T cell repertoires in COVID-19 (TCRdb year 2020). Libraries came from the immunoSEQ multiplex PCR assay. What TCRdb holds here is the immuneACCESS table cut down to in-frame rearrangements. Part of the clones is not present; checked against another copy, under half of the missing clones reflect an unresolved V gene, and the others are unexplained. This sample is represented by more than 200,000 clones; about nine tenths of them were singletons. The ten largest clonotypes hold 5.5% to 8.5% of the sample. Source material: PBMCs or T cells enriched from blood (not recorded which). Receptor source: a young man in a cohort exposed to, infected with or recovered from COVID-19 (not recorded which).

The chain couples TRBV5-5 to TRBJ2-5; the match to TRBD2 covers 8 bases. The germline gives CDR1 SGHKS, CDR2 YYEKEE (reference sequence). With V trimmed by 1 base and J by 9 bases, 8 bases remained unmatched. The CDR3 is made up of 14 amino acids. For the CDR3, the DNA is TGTGCCAGCAGCTTGTCCGGGGGGGAGAGACCCCAGTACTTC. Protein sequence: CASSLSGGERPQYF.

The chain carries TRBV7-8 and TRBJ2-1; D perhaps matches TRBD2 (5 bases). The V and J ends lost 5 bases and 8 bases respectively, with 25 bases between them. The CDR3 contains 17 residues. Germline CDR1 reads SGHVS; CDR2 reads FQNEAQ. This chain's CDR3 is CASSRRETDWVSYEQFF. For the CDR3, the DNA is TGTGCCAGCAGCAGAAGAGAGACGGACTGGGTTTCTTATGAGCAGTTCTTC.

The chain recombines TRBV29-1 with TRBJ2-7; D is possibly TRBD1 (5 bases). The V end was cut by 7 bases, the J end by 3 bases, with 16 bases between. The CDR3 loop spans 13 amino acids. CDR1 and CDR2 from the germline V gene are SQVTM and ANQGSEA. CDR3 residues: CSAQGRFFYEQYF. The DNA of the CDR3 is TGCAGCGCTCAGGGCAGATTCTTCTACGAGCAGTACTTC.

V usage is TRBV4-3 and J usage is TRBJ2-1; 12 nucleotides match TRBD2. CDR3 size: 18 residues. Trimming at V came to 1 base and at J to 10 bases, leaving 14 bases not matched to a gene. Germline-derived CDR1 and CDR2 are LGHNA and YSLEER. DNA of the CDR3: TGCGCCAGCAGCCAAGGACCTGGACTAGCGGGATCGGGTCGCGAGCAGTTCTTC. Its translation is CASSQGPGLAGSGREQFF.

Notes on this clone: At one boundary the junction diverges from the germline segment, which might be a read error. CDR3 DNA sequence: TGTGCCAGCAGCCAAGATCAGGGGACTAGCGGCCGGGTTAGTTTT. The encoded protein is CASSQDQGTSGRVSF. The chain couples TRBV4-2 to TRBJ2-3; 11 nucleotides match TRBD2. Germline loops: CDR1 LGHNA, CDR2 YNFKEQ. CDR3 length equals 15 residues.

A single count supports this clone. This chain connects TRBV24-1 to TRBJ2-3, with a weak D call TRBD2 (6 bases). This CDR3 comprises 15 residues. Trimming shortened V by 9 bases and J by 2 bases, and 17 bases separated the two germline ends. CDR1 and CDR2 from the germline V gene are KGHDR and SFDVKD. CDR3 protein: CATGGKTGVTDTQYF. DNA of the CDR3: TGTGCCACCGGGGGGAAAACTGGGGTCACAGATACGCAGTATTTT.

This sequence joins TRBV28 and TRBJ2-7; 10 positions match TRBD2. Germline loops: CDR1 MDHEN, CDR2 SYDVKM. This CDR3 comprises 16 residues. After removal of 7 bases from V and 2 bases from J, the junction contained 11 bases not matched to a gene. The CDR3 sequence is CASKIPLAGATYEQYF. The DNA of the CDR3 is TGTGCCAGCAAAATTCCCCTAGCGGGAGCTACCTACGAGCAGTACTTC.

The chain is built from TRBV7-9 and TRBJ2-7; a weak D match, TRBD2 (6 bases). Per germline, CDR1 SEHNR and CDR2 FQNEAQ (reference sequence). Trimming took off 5 bases at V and 0 bases at J, with 17 bases between the two ends. There are 16 residues in the CDR3. The CDR3 sequence is CASSPLPGRPSYEQYF. The CDR3, as DNA: TGTGCCAGCAGCCCACTCCCAGGGAGGCCCTCCTACGAGCAGTACTTC.

DNA for the CDR3: TGCGCCAGCAGCTTGGACAGGGCTGAGACCCAGTACTTC. Its translation: CASSLDRAETQYF. V and J are TRBV5-1 and TRBJ2-5; tentative D call: TRBD1 (6 bases). Germline CDR1 SGHRS, CDR2 YFSETQ. This CDR3 spans 13 amino acids. The germline V and J ends were trimmed by 0 bases and 5 bases, with 8 bases remaining between them.

This chain links TRBV7-2 with TRBJ2-1, with 9 bases matching TRBD2. V lost 10 bases, J lost 8 bases, and 12 bases stayed unmatched. This CDR3 has 14 residues. Germline-derived CDR1 and CDR2 are SGHTA and FQGNSA. Here the CDR3 reads CAIDASGKGYEQFF. In DNA form, the CDR3 reads TGTGCCATCGACGCTAGCGGGAAGGGGTATGAGCAGTTCTTC.

This chain uses TRBV4-1 with TRBJ2-4; TRBD1 matches at 10 bases. This CDR3 has 17 amino acids. Germline V lookup: CDR1 MGHRA, CDR2 YSYEKL. J lost 1 base, V lost 1 base, and 4 bases had no gene match. The CDR3 coding sequence is TGCGCCAGCAGCCAAGGGACAGGGGGAGCGGCCAAAAACATTCAGTACTTC. Residues: CASSQGTGGAAKNIQYF.

CDR3: CASSRGGLAGGNSYEQYF. The CDR3 DNA follows: TGTGCCAGCAGCCGCGGGGGACTAGCGGGAGGCAACTCCTACGAGCAGTACTTC. The V and J genes are TRBV7-8 and TRBJ2-7; 15 nucleotides agree with TRBD2. CDR1 and CDR2 (germline): SGHVS, FQNEAQ. This CDR3 is 18 amino acids long. V trimming: 5 bases; J trimming: 0 bases; junction bases outside the gene matches: 8. Combining the CDR3 with reference TRBV7-8 and TRBJ2-7 gives the whole variable domain GAGVSQSPRYKVAKRGQDVALRCDPISGHVSLFWYQQALGQGPEFLTYFQNEAQLDKSGLPSDRFFAERPEGSVSTLKIQRTQQEDSAVYLCASSRGGLAGGNSYEQYFGPGTRLTVT.

The J gene is TRBJ1-1, the V gene TRBV5-1; no reliable D call. Germline loops: CDR1 SGHRS, CDR2 YFSETQ. V was clipped by 2 bases and J by 7 bases, with 18 bases between them. This CDR3 has 15 amino acids. The CDR3 DNA reads TGCGCCAGCAGCTTATCGCCAATCGCCCGCGTTGAAGCTTTCTTT. It encodes CASSLSPIARVEAFF.

The genes are TRBV4-1 and TRBJ2-1; D is undetermined. Germline CDR1 is MGHRA and CDR2 is YSYEKL. V was clipped by 3 bases and J by 11 bases, with 14 bases between them. The length of the CDR3 is 13 residues. In nucleotides, the CDR3 is TGCGCCAGCAGCCAGCTTCTCCTAACTCAGCAGTTCTTC. Translated, it gives CASSQLLLTQQFF.